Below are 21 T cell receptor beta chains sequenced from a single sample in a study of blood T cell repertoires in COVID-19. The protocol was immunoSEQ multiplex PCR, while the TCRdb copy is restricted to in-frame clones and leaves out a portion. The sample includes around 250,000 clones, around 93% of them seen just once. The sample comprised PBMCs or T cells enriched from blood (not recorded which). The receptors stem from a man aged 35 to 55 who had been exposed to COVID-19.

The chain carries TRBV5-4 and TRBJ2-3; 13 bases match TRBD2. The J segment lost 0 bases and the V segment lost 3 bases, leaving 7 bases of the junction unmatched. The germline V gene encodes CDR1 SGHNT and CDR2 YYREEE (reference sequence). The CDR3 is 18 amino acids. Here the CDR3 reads CASSSGLAGPTSTDTQYF. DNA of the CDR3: TGTGCCAGCAGCTCGGGACTAGCGGGACCCACTAGCACAGATACGCAGTATTTT.

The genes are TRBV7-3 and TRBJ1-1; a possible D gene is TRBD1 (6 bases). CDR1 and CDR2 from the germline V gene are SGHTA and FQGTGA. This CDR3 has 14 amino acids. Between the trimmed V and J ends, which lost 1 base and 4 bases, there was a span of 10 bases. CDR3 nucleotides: TGTGCCAGCAGCTTAATGGGCAGGGGCACTGAAGCTTTCTTT. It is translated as CASSLMGRGTEAFF.

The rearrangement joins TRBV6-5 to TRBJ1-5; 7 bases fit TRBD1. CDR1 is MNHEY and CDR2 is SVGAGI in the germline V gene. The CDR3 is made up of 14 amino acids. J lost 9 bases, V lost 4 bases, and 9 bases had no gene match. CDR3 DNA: TGTGCCAGCAGTTCAGGGGGTCCAAGATGGCCCCAGCATTTT. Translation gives CASSSGGPRWPQHF.

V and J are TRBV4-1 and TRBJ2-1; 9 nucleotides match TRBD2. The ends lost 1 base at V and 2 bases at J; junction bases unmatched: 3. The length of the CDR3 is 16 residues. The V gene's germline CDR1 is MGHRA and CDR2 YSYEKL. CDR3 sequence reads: CASSQVSGRTYNEQFF. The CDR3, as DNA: TGCGCCAGCAGCCAAGTTAGCGGGAGAACCTACAATGAGCAGTTCTTC.

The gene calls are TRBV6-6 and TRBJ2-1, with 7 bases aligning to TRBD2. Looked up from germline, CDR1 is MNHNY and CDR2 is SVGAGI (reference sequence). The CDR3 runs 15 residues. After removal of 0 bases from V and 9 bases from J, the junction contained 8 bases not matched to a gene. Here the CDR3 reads CASSYSLGGSGEQFF. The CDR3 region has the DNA TGTGCCAGCAGTTACTCCTTGGGCGGGAGTGGTGAGCAGTTCTTC.

The CDR3 here is CASSPDRDTQYF. Written as DNA, the CDR3 is TGTGCCAGCAGCCCCGACAGGGATACGCAGTATTTT. The chain joins TRBV7-2 to TRBJ2-3, with D maybe TRBD1 (6 bases). The germline V and J ends were trimmed by 5 bases and 6 bases, with 9 bases remaining between them. Germline lookup yields CDR1 SGHTA and CDR2 FQGNSA. This CDR3 has 12 amino acids.

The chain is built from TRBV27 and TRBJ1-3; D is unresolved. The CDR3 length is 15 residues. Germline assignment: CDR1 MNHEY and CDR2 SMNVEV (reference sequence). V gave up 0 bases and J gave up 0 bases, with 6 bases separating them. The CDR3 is CASSLSGSSGNTIYF. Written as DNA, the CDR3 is TGTGCCAGCAGTTTATCGGGCAGCTCTGGAAACACCATATATTTT.

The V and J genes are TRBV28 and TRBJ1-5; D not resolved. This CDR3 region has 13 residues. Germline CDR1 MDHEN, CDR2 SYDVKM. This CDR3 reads CAATVPGKQPQHF. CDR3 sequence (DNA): TGTGCAGCCACAGTCCCCGGGAAGCAGCCCCAGCATTTT.

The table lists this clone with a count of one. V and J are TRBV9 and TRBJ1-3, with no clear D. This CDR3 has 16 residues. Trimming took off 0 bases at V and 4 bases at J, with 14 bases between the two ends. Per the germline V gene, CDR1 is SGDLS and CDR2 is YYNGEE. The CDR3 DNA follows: TGTGCCAGCAGCGTAGAGGAGGGCTTAGGGGGAAACACCATATATTTT. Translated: CASSVEEGLGGNTIYF.

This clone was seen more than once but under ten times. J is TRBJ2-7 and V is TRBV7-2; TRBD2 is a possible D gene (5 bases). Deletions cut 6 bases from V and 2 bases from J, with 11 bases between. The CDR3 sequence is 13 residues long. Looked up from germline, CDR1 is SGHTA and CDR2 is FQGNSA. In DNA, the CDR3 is TGTGCCAGCAGTCATGACTATACCTACGAGCAGTACTTC. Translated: CASSHDYTYEQYF.

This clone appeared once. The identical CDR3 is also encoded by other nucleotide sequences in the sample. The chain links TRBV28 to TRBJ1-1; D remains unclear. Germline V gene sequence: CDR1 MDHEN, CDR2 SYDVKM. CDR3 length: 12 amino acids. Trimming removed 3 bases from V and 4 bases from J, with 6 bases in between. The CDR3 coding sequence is TGTGCCAGCAGTTTGAGCCGCACTGAAGCTTTCTTT. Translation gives CASSLSRTEAFF.

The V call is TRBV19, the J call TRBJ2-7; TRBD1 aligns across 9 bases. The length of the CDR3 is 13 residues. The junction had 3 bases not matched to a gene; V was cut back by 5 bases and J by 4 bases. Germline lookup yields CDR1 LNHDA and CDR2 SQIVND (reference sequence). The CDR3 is CASSPGTGYEQYF. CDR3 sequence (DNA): TGTGCCAGTAGTCCCGGGACAGGGTACGAGCAGTACTTC.

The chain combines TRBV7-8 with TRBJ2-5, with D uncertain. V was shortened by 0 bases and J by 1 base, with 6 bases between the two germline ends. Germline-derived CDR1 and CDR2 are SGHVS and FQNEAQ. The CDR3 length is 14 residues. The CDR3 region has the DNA TGTGCCAGCAGCTTAGCCCCAGGCCAAGAGACCCAGTACTTC. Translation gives CASSLAPGQETQYF.

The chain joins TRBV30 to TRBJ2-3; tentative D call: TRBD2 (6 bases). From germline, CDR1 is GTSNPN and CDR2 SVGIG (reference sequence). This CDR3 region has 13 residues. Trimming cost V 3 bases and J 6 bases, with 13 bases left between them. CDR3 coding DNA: TGTGCCTGGAGGGTTGTAGGGAGGGATACGCAGTATTTT. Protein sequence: CAWRVVGRDTQYF.

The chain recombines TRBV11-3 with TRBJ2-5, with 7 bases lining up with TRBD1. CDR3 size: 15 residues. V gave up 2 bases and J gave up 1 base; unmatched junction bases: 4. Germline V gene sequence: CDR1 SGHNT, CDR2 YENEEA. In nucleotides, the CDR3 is TGTGCCAGCAGCTTATGGGGACAGCCCCAAGAGACCCAGTACTTC. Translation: CASSLWGQPQETQYF.

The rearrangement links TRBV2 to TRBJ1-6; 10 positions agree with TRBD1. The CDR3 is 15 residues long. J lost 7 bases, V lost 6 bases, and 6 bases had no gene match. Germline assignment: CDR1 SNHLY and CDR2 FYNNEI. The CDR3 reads CASRVGQGVNSPLHF. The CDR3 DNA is TGTGCCAGCAGGGTCGGACAGGGGGTAAATTCACCCCTCCACTTT.

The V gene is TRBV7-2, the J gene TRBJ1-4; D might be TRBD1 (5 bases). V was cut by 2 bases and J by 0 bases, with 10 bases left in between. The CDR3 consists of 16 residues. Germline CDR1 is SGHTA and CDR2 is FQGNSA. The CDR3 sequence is CASSLRGGTTNEKLFF. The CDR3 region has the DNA TGTGCCAGCAGCTTAAGGGGCGGGACAACTAATGAAAAACTGTTTTTT.

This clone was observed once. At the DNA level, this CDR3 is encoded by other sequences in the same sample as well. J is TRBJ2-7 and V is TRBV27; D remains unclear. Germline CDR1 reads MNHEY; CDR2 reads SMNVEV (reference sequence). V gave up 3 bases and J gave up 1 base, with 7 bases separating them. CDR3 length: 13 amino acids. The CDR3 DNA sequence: TGTGCCAGCAGTTTTGGGCCTTCCTACGAGCAGTACTTC. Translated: CASSFGPSYEQYF.

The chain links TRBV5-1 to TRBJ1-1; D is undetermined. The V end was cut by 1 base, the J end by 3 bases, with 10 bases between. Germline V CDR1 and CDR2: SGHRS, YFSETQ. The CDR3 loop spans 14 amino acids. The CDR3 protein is CASSLFLEDTEAFF. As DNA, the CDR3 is TGCGCCAGCAGCTTGTTCCTCGAGGACACTGAAGCTTTCTTT.

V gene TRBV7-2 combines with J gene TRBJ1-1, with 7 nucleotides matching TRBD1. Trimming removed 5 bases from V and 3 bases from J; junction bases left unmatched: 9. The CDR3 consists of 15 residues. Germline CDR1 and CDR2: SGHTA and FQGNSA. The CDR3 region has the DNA TGTGCCAGCAGCACAAACAGGGGTGGAGACACTGAAGCTTTCTTT. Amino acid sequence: CASSTNRGGDTEAFF.

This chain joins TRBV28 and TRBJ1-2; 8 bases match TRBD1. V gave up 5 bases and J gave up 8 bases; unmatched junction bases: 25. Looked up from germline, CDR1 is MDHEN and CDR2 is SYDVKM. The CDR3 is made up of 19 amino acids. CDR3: CASSTSLKTGVDDVWGYTF. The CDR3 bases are TGTGCCAGCAGTACCTCATTAAAGACAGGGGTGGATGATGTGTGGGGCTACACCTTC.